This is a list of T cell receptor beta chains from one sample in a study of radiotherapy plus CTLA-4 blockade in lung cancer. Some clones are missing from TCRdb's copy, which holds only in-frame ones; the method was immunoSEQ multiplex PCR. The sample records tens of thousands of clones, 60% to 85% being singletons. Source: peripheral blood, taken from a patient treated with radiotherapy plus ipilimumab. The receptors originated from a human donor with non-small cell lung cancer who had a partial response to radiotherapy plus ipilimumab. Some clones in this sample may be carry-over from other donors' samples. Each CDR3 is given with its conserved first and last residue. D genes are given only for firm matches. Clone size is shown for a subset of rows, as once, few, many or a class of expanded clone.

D | size | J | V | CDR3 | DNA
- | - | TRBJ1-3 | TRBV28 | CASRTIGNTIYF | TGTGCCAGTAGGACTATTGGAAACACCATATATTTT
- | - | TRBJ1-5 | TRBV5-6 | CASSLVGAGQYSNQPQHF | TGTGCCAGCAGCTTGGTAGGTGCAGGGCAGTATAGCAATCAGCCCCAGCATTTT
TRBD2 | - | TRBJ2-3 | TRBV2 | CATGGETSGSLYTQYF | TGTGCGACCGGGGGGGAGACTAGCGGGAGTTTATATACGCAGTATTTT
- | - | TRBJ1-6 | TRBV11-3 | CASSLDSGYSPLHF | TGTGCCAGCAGCTTAGATTCGGGATATTCACCCCTCCACTTT
- | - | TRBJ1-1 | TRBV7-8 | CASRPGGSQRETEAFF | TGTGCCAGCCGCCCGGGAGGGTCCCAACGGGAGACTGAAGCTTTCTTT
TRBD1 | - | TRBJ2-1 | TRBV5-1 | CASTRGLGEQFF | TGCGCCAGCACGAGGGGGCTAGGTGAGCAGTTCTTC
- | - | TRBJ1-4 | TRBV7-9 | CASSLGNSLNEKLFF | TGTGCCAGCAGCTTAGGCAACAGCCTCAATGAAAAACTGTTTTTT
- | - | TRBJ2-2 | TRBV5-5 | CASSPQGNTGELFF | TGTGCCAGCAGTCCTCAGGGGAACACCGGGGAGCTGTTTTTT
- | - | TRBJ2-5 | TRBV10-1 | CASSESGGQETQYF | TGCGCCAGCAGTGAGTCCGGGGGCCAAGAGACCCAGTACTTC
- | - | TRBJ1-1 | TRBV19 | CASRTAVNTEAFF | TGTGCCAGTAGGACAGCCGTGAACACTGAAGCTTTCTTT
- | - | TRBJ1-2 | TRBV5-4 | CASSSSLRWETF | TGTGCCAGCAGCTCGTCACTCAGGTGGGAGACTTTC
- | - | TRBJ1-5 | TRBV7-9 | CASSRGGGLEPQHF | TGTGCCAGCAGCCGAGGGGGGGGTTTAGAGCCCCAGCATTTT
- | once | TRBJ1-1 | TRBV28 | CASSLTGNTEAFF | TGTGCCAGCAGTTTGACGGGGAACACTGAAGCTTTCTTT
TRBD2 | - | TRBJ2-5 | TRBV5-4 | CASSSRGNQETQYF | TGTGCCAGCAGCTCGCGGGGGAACCAAGAGACCCAGTACTTC
- | - | TRBJ2-3 | TRBV7-2 | CASSQPLDRRPQYF | TGTGCCAGCAGTCAACCCCTGGACAGACGACCGCAGTATTTT
- | - | TRBJ2-7 | TRBV10-3 | CASKGTSDNEQYF | TGTGCCTCAAAAGGGACATCCGACAACGAGCAGTACTTC
- | - | TRBJ2-1 | TRBV7-2 | CASSYRLFEQFF | TGTGCCAGCAGCTACCGACTCTTTGAGCAGTTCTTC
TRBD1 | - | TRBJ1-5 | TRBV6-5 | CASSYSTGGNQPQHF | TGTGCCAGCAGTTACTCGACAGGGGGTAATCAGCCCCAGCATTTT
TRBD2 | - | TRBJ2-2 | TRBV5-1 | CASSWGLAENTGELFF | TGCGCCAGCAGCTGGGGACTAGCGGAGAACACCGGGGAGCTGTTTTTT
- | few | TRBJ2-3 | TRBV11-2 | CASSLSFSTDTQYF | TGTGCCAGCAGCTTAAGCTTTAGCACAGATACGCAGTATTTT
- | - | TRBJ2-3 | TRBV27 | CASSLALGNTDTQYF | TGTGCCAGCAGTTTAGCGCTAGGAAACACAGATACGCAGTATTTT
TRBD2 | once | TRBJ2-3 | TRBV6-6 | CASSFRTSGRTDTQYF | TGTGCCAGCAGCTTCCGGACTAGCGGGCGCACAGATACGCAGTATTTT
- | - | TRBJ2-3 | TRBV4-2 | CASSQDATRTDTQYF | TGTGCCAGCAGCCAGGATGCGACTAGGACAGATACGCAGTATTTT
- | - | TRBJ1-1 | TRBV28 | CASSPTPRGSEAFF | TGTGCCAGCAGCCCGACTCCGAGAGGTTCTGAAGCTTTCTTT
- | - | TRBJ2-7 | TRBV10-2 | CASRRGGSGDEQYF | TGCGCCAGCAGGAGGGGGGGGTCAGGGGACGAGCAGTACTTC
TRBD1 | - | TRBJ2-5 | TRBV9 | CASSGDRQEPQYF | TGTGCCAGCAGCGGGGACAGGCAAGAGCCCCAGTACTTC
- | once | TRBJ1-3 | TRBV5-1 | CASAVGGGNTIYF | TGCGCCAGCGCAGTGGGAGGTGGAAACACCATATATTTT
- | - | TRBJ2-5 | TRBV20-1 | CSHLEQETQYF | TGCAGTCATCTAGAACAAGAGACCCAGTACTTC
- | - | TRBJ1-4 | TRBV9 | CASSVGELGEKLFF | TGTGCCAGCAGCGTAGGGGAGTTAGGCGAAAAACTGTTTTTT
- | - | TRBJ1-2 | TRBV29-1 | CSVEDGRVYGYTF | TGCAGCGTTGAAGATGGCAGGGTCTATGGCTACACCTTC
TRBD1 | - | TRBJ1-1 | TRBV10-3 | CAISEGRRTGGGSEAFF | TGTGCCATCAGTGAAGGCAGGAGGACAGGGGGCGGTTCTGAAGCTTTCTTT
TRBD1 | - | TRBJ1-1 | TRBV5-6 | CASSSTGGYTEAFF | TGTGCCAGCAGCTCAACAGGGGGTTACACTGAAGCTTTCTTT
TRBD1 | - | TRBJ1-2 | TRBV4-2 | CASSQEDRPTYGYTF | TGTGCCAGCAGCCAAGAGGACAGGCCGACCTATGGCTACACCTTC
TRBD1 | - | TRBJ1-2 | TRBV11-2 | CASSLDLNRGGYTF | TGTGCCAGCAGCTTAGACCTTAACAGGGGTGGCTACACCTTC
TRBD2 | once | TRBJ2-1 | TRBV7-2 | CASSSWGTSGRGDNEQFF | TGTGCCAGCAGCTCCTGGGGGACTAGCGGGAGAGGGGACAATGAGCAGTTCTTC
TRBD1 | - | TRBJ1-1 | TRBV2 | CASSGGTGSFEAFF | TGTGCCAGCAGTGGGGGGACAGGGTCTTTTGAAGCTTTCTTT
- | - | TRBJ2-4 | TRBV5-1 | CASSAQPVRDIQYF | TGCGCCAGCAGTGCACAGCCGGTCAGGGACATTCAGTACTTC
- | - | TRBJ2-7 | TRBV28 | CASSLGGSSYEQYF | TGTGCCAGCAGTTTAGGAGGGAGCTCCTACGAGCAGTACTTC
- | - | TRBJ2-4 | TRBV19 | CASSMGAIAKNIQYF | TGTGCCAGTAGTATGGGGGCAATAGCCAAAAACATTCAGTACTTC
- | - | TRBJ1-1 | TRBV18 | CASSPPGDVTEAFF | TGTGCCAGCTCACCACCAGGGGATGTCACTGAAGCTTTCTTT
- | - | TRBJ1-3 | TRBV7-6 | CASSLLSAGGDISGNTIYF | TGTGCCAGCAGCTTATTATCTGCGGGGGGGGATATATCTGGAAACACCATATATTTT
- | once | TRBJ2-7 | TRBV5-1 | CASSFDTSSYEQYF | TGCGCCAGCAGCTTCGACACAAGCTCCTACGAGCAGTACTTC
TRBD2 | once | TRBJ2-5 | TRBV28 | CASSLGGSGGEKTQYF | TGTGCCAGCAGTCTAGGGGGTAGCGGGGGGGAGAAGACCCAGTACTTC
- | - | TRBJ2-7 | TRBV5-1 | CASSFGNPYEQYF | TGCGCCAGCAGCTTTGGCAACCCCTACGAGCAGTACTTC
TRBD1 | - | TRBJ2-1 | TRBV15 | CATSRDPSTGANEQFF | TGTGCCACCAGCAGAGACCCTTCGACAGGGGCCAATGAGCAGTTCTTC